The rows below give T cell receptor beta chains drawn from one sample of a study of T cells in Graves' hyperthyroidism and ophthalmopathy. Each CDR3 protein gets one entry after TCRdb re-called the multiplex PCR reads with MiXCR. The sample lists 450,000 to 650,000 distinct CDR3 sequences, around 21% occurring once. Sequencing used blood. All receptors come from a man aged 18 to 30 with Graves' hyperthyroidism. Each CDR3 is given with its conserved first and last residue. Each record gives: clone size, J gene, V gene, CDR3 protein. Clone size is not always given. Where it is, it says once, few, many or a class for expanded clones.

many TRBJ2-5 TRBV28 CASRGEIPQETQYF
few TRBJ1-1 TRBV6-7 CAGFRDSLNTEAFF
many TRBJ1-5 TRBV6-1 CASRGMDQPQHF
many TRBJ2-5 TRBV28 CASWGTGASETQYF
many TRBJ2-7 TRBV12-3/TRBV12-4 CASSPDSGRGGEQYF
NA TRBJ2-4 TRBV28 CASSQFRQGEYVKNIQYF
NA TRBJ1-1 TRBV12-3/TRBV12-4 CASSPIWTGWNTEAFF
many TRBJ2-2 TRBV12-5 CASGLSSIGELFF
many TRBJ1-5 TRBV28 CASSRQADQPQHF
many TRBJ1-2 TRBV15 CATSRDEGGYTF
many TRBJ2-5 TRBV2 CASSYRRIQETQYF
many TRBJ2-7 TRBV28 CASTRDTAGHEQYF
many TRBJ1-2 TRBV20-1 CSARDSSGVGGYTF
once TRBJ1-5 TRBV6-1 CASTRGRPVNQPQHF
NA TRBJ2-7 TRBV11-3 CASSPPSRGSYEQYF